Following are 7 T cell receptor beta chains from one sample sequenced in a study of T cells in localized non-small cell lung cancer. TCRdb keeps only in-frame clones here, not all; method: immunoSEQ multiplex PCR. The sample yields about 28,000 clones, about 90% seen once. Sequencing used peripheral blood mononuclear cells, obtained before any cancer treatment. The receptors were sampled from a woman aged 40-69 years with stage III lung adenocarcinoma.

This rearrangement joins TRBV19 to TRBJ2-3; D is perhaps TRBD1 or TRBD2 (6 bases each). Germline loops: CDR1 LNHDA, CDR2 SQIVND (reference sequence). This CDR3 region has 17 residues. V gave up 3 bases and J gave up 3 bases, with 19 bases separating them. The CDR3 nucleotides are TGTGCCAGTAGTATGGGGGGCGGGCCCCGGCGGACAGATACGCAGTATTTT. Translated, it gives CASSMGGGPRRTDTQYF.

The CDR3 DNA sequence: TGTGCCAGCAGCCGCCGGGACAGGTTAGGTGAAAAACTGTTTTTT. Amino acids: CASSRRDRLGEKLFF. V usage is TRBV9 and J usage is TRBJ1-4; 8 bases are a match to TRBD1. The CDR3 spans 15 residues. The junction had 9 bases not matched to a gene; V was cut back by 4 bases and J by 7 bases. Germline values: CDR1 SGDLS, CDR2 YYNGEE.

Points on this clone: Distinct nucleotide sequences in the sample also encode this CDR3. V gene TRBV7-9 combines with J gene TRBJ2-7, with TRBD1 identical over 8 bases. Trimming cost V 5 bases and J 3 bases; bases outside gene matches: 9. Germline CDR1 SEHNR, CDR2 FQNEAQ (reference sequence). The CDR3 has 15 amino acids. CDR3 region: CASSTTGGEFYEQYF. CDR3 DNA: TGTGCCAGCAGCACAACAGGGGGTGAGTTCTACGAGCAGTACTTC.

This clone appeared once. The genes are TRBV11-2 and TRBJ1-1; tentative D call: TRBD1 (6 bases). V shed 6 bases and J shed 6 bases, with 17 bases lying between them. This CDR3 is built from 14 residues. Germline V lookup: CDR1 SGHAT, CDR2 FQNNGV. The chain's CDR3 is CASRSGPQGPEAFF. CDR3 DNA sequence: TGTGCCAGCAGGTCCGGGCCCCAGGGGCCTGAAGCTTTCTTT.

This chain connects TRBV6-5 to TRBJ2-7, with D perhaps matching TRBD2 (5 bases). This CDR3 region has 14 residues. The germline V and J ends were trimmed by 2 bases and 3 bases, with 11 bases remaining between them. The germline V gene encodes CDR1 MNHEY and CDR2 SVGAGI. The CDR3 is CASSYEWGDYEQYF. The CDR3 bases are TGTGCCAGCAGTTACGAGTGGGGAGACTACGAGCAGTACTTC.

The rearrangement uses TRBV6-5 and TRBJ2-5; 7 nucleotides agree with TRBD2. Germline values: CDR1 MNHEY, CDR2 SVGAGI. Trimming cost V 2 bases and J 5 bases; bases outside gene matches: 5. The CDR3 runs to 14 residues. DNA of the CDR3: TGTGCCAGCAGTTACGGGAGGGATGTGGAGACCCAGTACTTC. Protein product: CASSYGRDVETQYF.

The chain recombines TRBV19 with TRBJ1-1; D gene unclear. CDR1 is LNHDA, CDR2 SQIVND, per germline (reference sequence). Trimming pared 5 bases from V and 1 base from J, leaving 8 bases between. The length of the CDR3 is 13 residues. Here the CDR3 DNA reads TGTGCCAGTAGTGCGGGAGAGAACACTGAAGCTTTCTTT. Translated, it gives CASSAGENTEAFF.